The present TCR beta chain was sequenced within a study of blood T cell repertoires in COVID-19. Study details: The United States, Italy and Spain supplied acute and convalescent COVID-19 samples. T cells, B-cell-depleted T cells, or PBMCs supplied cDNA or gDNA.

There are 13 residues in the CDR3. The ends were cut back, 3 bases at V and 3 bases at J, with 11 bases in the middle. The V gene's germline CDR1 is GTSNPN and CDR2 SVGIG (reference sequence). Authors' data handling: How many nucleated cells were present was estimated from reference gene primer amplification. Generated by immunoSEQ multiplex PCR, the TCRdb table keeps only in-frame clones and is missing some. From that table come the V and J calls and clone size; the DNA was used to work out D and trimming. The sample includes approximately 160,000 clones, approximately 80% of them seen just once. The TCR originated in a man between 65 and 80 years old who had recovered from COVID-19. Material for sequencing was peripheral blood. V is TRBV30 and J is TRBJ1-2; a possible D gene is TRBD1 (6 bases). CDR3 sequence (DNA): TGTGCCTGGAGGGTGGACAGTGACTATGGCTACACCTTC. It translates to CAWRVDSDYGYTF.